This T cell receptor (beta chain) was identified during a study of cytomegalovirus exposure and HLA in healthy donors. Whole-study findings and limits: Productive rates of about 90% or about 30% were seen for most TCR beta V segments in an earlier analysis. One variant, a missense change in DCLRE1C, was linked in a later analysis to TCR beta V- and J-gene trimming. The number of N-insertions in an Asian-associated ancestry cluster was reportedly below the approximately 700-donor mean in a later analysis.

On this clone itself: Its cognate antigen is unknown.

Researchers ran the PCR with 60 Vbeta and 13 Jbeta primers. Clones were sequenced by immunoSEQ multiplex PCR, and TCRdb holds only the in-frame ones, with some missing. The data hold 100,000 to 150,000 clones, with 81% observed a single time. CDR3 size: 15 residues. Trimming took 0 bases from V and 5 from J, leaving 14 bases between them. The germline V gene encodes CDR1 GTSNPN and CDR2 SVGIG (reference sequence). The receptor comes from a man aged 18-30 years in good health and CMV-seronegative. The chain recombines TRBV30 with TRBJ1-5; D remains ambiguous. The sequenced sample consisted of PBMCs. The CDR3 here is CAWSVPWRRDQPQHF. As DNA, the CDR3 is TGTGCCTGGAGTGTGCCTTGGCGGCGGGATCAGCCCCAGCATTTT. Full variable domain (remainder filled in from reference TRBV30 and TRBJ1-5): SQTIHQWPATLVQPVGSPLSLECTVEGTSNPNLYWYRQAAGRGLQLLFYSVGIGQISSEVPQNLSASRPQDRQFILSSKKLLLSDSGFYLCAWSVPWRRDQPQHFGDGTRLSIL.